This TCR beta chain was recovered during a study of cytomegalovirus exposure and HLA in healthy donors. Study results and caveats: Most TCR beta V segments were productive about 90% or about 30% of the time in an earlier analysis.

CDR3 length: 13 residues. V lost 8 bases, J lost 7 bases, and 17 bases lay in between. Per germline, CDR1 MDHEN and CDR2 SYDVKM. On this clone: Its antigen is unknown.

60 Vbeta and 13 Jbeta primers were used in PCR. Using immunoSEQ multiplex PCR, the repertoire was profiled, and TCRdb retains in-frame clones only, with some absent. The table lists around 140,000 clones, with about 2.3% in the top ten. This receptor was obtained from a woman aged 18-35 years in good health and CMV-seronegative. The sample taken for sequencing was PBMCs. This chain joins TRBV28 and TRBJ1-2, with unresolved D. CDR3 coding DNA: TGTGCCAGCCAAGCCCTGGTTGGGCCTGGCTACACCTTC. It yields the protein CASQALVGPGYTF.